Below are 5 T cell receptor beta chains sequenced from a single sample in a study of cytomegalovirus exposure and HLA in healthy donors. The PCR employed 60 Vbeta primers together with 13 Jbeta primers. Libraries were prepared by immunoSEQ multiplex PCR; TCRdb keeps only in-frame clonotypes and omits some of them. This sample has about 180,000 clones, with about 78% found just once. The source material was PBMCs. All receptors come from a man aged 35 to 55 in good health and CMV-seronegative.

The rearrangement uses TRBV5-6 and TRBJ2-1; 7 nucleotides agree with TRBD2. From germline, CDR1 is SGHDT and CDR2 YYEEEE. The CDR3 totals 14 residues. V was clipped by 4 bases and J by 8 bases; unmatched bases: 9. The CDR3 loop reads CASSPGLVRDEQFF. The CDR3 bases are TGTGCCAGCAGCCCCGGACTAGTTCGGGATGAGCAGTTCTTC.

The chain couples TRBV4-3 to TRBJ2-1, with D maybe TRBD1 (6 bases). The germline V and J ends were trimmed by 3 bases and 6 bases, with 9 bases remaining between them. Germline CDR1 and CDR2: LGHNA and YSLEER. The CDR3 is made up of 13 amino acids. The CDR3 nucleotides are TGCGCCAGCAGCCACGGACAGACCAATGAGCAGTTCTTC. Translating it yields CASSHGQTNEQFF.

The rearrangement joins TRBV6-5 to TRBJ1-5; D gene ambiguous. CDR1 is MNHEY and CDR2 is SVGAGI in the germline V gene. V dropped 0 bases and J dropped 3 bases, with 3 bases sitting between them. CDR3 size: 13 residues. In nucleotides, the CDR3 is TGTGCCAGCAGTTACTCTAACAATCAGCCCCAGCATTTT. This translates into CASSYSNNQPQHF.

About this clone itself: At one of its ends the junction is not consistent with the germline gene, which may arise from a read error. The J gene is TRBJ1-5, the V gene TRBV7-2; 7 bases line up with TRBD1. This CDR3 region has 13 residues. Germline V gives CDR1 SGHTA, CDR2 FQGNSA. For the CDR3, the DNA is TGTGCCAGCAGCTTACAGGGGGATCAACCCCAGCATTTT. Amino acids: CASSLQGDQPQHF.

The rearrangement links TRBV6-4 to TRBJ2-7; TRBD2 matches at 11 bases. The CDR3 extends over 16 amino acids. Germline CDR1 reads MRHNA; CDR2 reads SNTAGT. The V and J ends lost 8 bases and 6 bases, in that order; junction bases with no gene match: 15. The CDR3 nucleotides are TGTGCCAGCGGGAGATTAGCGGGAGGGCCGTGGGGCGAGCAGTACTTC. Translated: CASGRLAGGPWGEQYF.